The 23 T cell receptor beta chains in this list originate from one sample, sequenced in a study of blood T cells in healthy people across ages. Together with a sample-barcoded 5' primer, a J-beta primer mix was included in a second PCR lasting about 7 to 12 cycles. TCRdb reprocessed the 5' RACE reads via MiXCR and lists one record per CDR3 protein. The data show hundreds of thousands of distinct CDR3 sequences, more than 20% seen once. Sequenced: blood. The origin of the receptors is a man in his 70s in good health.

The chain has TRBV10-3 and TRBJ1-2; D is unclear. Per germline, CDR1 ENHRY and CDR2 SYGVKD. Trimming took off 7 bases at V and 2 bases at J, with 11 bases between the two ends. This CDR3 comprises 13 residues. The DNA of the CDR3 is TGTGCCATCACCCAGAGGCTGAACTATGGCTACACCTTC. The encoded protein is CAITQRLNYGYTF.

This clonotype was seen ten or more times. The rearrangement joins TRBV9 to TRBJ2-1; a weak D match, TRBD1 (6 bases). The CDR3 has 15 amino acids. Germline CDR1 and CDR2: SGDLS and YYNGEE. V gave up 4 bases and J gave up 4 bases, with 15 bases separating them. The CDR3 sequence is CASSLRTVRYNEQFF. CDR3 sequence (DNA): TGTGCCAGCAGCTTACGGACAGTCCGTTACAATGAGCAGTTCTTC.

The chain employs TRBV19 and TRBJ2-1; maybe TRBD2 (6 bases). CDR3 length: 14 amino acids. Germline lookup yields CDR1 LNHDA and CDR2 SQIVND (reference sequence). V was shortened by 10 bases and J by 0 bases, with 13 bases between the two germline ends. The CDR3 DNA follows: TGTGCCACTTCGGGGGTAAGCTCCTACAATGAGCAGTTCTTC. Its translation is CATSGVSSYNEQFF.

V and J are TRBV20-1 and TRBJ2-3; 7 nucleotides agree with TRBD2. V shed 8 bases, J shed 3 bases, and the junction held 2 bases outside the gene matches. Germline CDR1 DFQATT, CDR2 SNEGSKA (reference sequence). This CDR3 has 11 residues. In nucleotides, the CDR3 is TGCAGTTCGGGACTAACAGATACGCAGTATTTT. This sequence encodes CSSGLTDTQYF.

The chain carries TRBV10-3 and TRBJ2-5; D gene uncertain. V lost 3 bases and J 4 bases, leaving 6 bases between the germline ends. CDR1 ENHRY and CDR2 SYGVKD come from the germline V gene. The CDR3 covers 12 residues. CDR3 sequence (DNA): TGTGCCATCAGTGATACCAGAGAGACCCAGTACTTC. Translating it yields CAISDTRETQYF.

This clonotype has more than one count but fewer than ten. The CDR3 region is CASSPGRYSYEQYF. Here the CDR3 DNA reads TGTGCCAGCTCACCGGGACGGTACTCCTACGAGCAGTACTTC. The V and J genes are TRBV18 and TRBJ2-7; possibly TRBD1 or TRBD2 for D (5 bases each). This CDR3 has 14 residues. V lost 3 bases and J lost 0, with 9 bases in between. From germline, CDR1 is KGHSH and CDR2 LQKENI.

This rearrangement joins TRBV18 to TRBJ2-5; the match to TRBD1 covers 7 bases. Germline loops: CDR1 KGHSH, CDR2 LQKENI. V gave up 6 bases and J gave up 6 bases; unmatched junction bases: 7. The CDR3 runs to 13 residues. The CDR3 region has the DNA TGTGCCAGCTCCACAGGGGACAGCCAGACCCAGTACTTC. Amino acids: CASSTGDSQTQYF.

V gene TRBV3-1 combines with J gene TRBJ2-7; 7 bases line up with TRBD1. After removal of 4 bases from V and 2 bases from J, the junction contained 14 bases not matched to a gene. The CDR3 extends over 17 amino acids. Germline V gene data show CDR1 as LGHDT and CDR2 as YNNKEL (reference sequence). The CDR3 loop reads CASSLTGIGPRAYEQYF. The CDR3 nucleotides read TGTGCCAGCAGCCTGACAGGGATCGGACCGCGGGCCTACGAGCAGTACTTC.

This rearrangement joins TRBV29-1 to TRBJ2-5; no firm D call. The J call may be wrong; the DNA end is better matched by TRBJ2-1. Germline V lookup: CDR1 SQVTM, CDR2 ANQGSEA. The CDR3 length is 13 residues. In DNA, the CDR3 is TGCACCTGCCTTTCAGGTTCGCGCAATGAGCAGTTCTTC. Translated, it gives CTCLSGSRNEQFF.

The V call is TRBV7-9, the J call TRBJ1-1, with unresolved D. Trimming took 3 bases from V and 0 from J, leaving 8 bases between them. In germline, CDR1 is SEHNR, CDR2 FQNEAQ (reference sequence). This CDR3 spans 14 amino acids. The CDR3 here is CASSLTQMNTEAFF. Written as DNA, the CDR3 is TGTGCCAGCAGCTTGACTCAGATGAACACTGAAGCTTTCTTT. Based on the CDR3 plus reference TRBV7-9 and TRBJ1-1, the full variable domain is DTGVSQNPRHKITKRGQNVTFRCDPISEHNRLYWYRQTLGQGPEFLTYFQNEAQLEKSRLLSDRFSAERPKGSFSTLEIQRTEQGDSAMYLCASSLTQMNTEAFFGQGTRLTVV.

Ten or more counts support this clonotype. The chain has TRBV5-1 and TRBJ2-1; possibly TRBD2 for D (5 bases). This CDR3 has 13 amino acids. CDR1 and CDR2 from the germline V gene are SGHRS and YFSETQ. Between the trimmed V and J ends, which lost 4 bases and 5 bases, there was a span of 10 bases. CDR3 sequence reads: CASSPGVDNEQFF. Here the CDR3 DNA reads TGCGCCAGCAGCCCCGGGGTAGACAATGAGCAGTTCTTC. Combining the CDR3 with reference TRBV5-1 and TRBJ2-1 gives the whole variable domain KAGVTQTPRYLIKTRGQQVTLSCSPISGHRSVSWYQQTPGQGLQFLFEYFSETQRNKGNFPGRFSGRQFSNSRSEMNVSTLELGDSALYLCASSPGVDNEQFFGPGTRLTVL.

This clonotype came up a few times. The chain has TRBV7-6 and TRBJ2-2; a weak D match, TRBD1 (6 bases). The germline V gene encodes CDR1 SGHVS and CDR2 FNYEAQ. Trimming stripped 1 base from V and 4 bases from J, with 10 bases between. The CDR3 runs 15 residues. The CDR3 region has the DNA TGTGCCAGCAGCTTAGGCAGGGGTAGCACCGGGGAGCTGTTTTTT. It codes for CASSLGRGSTGELFF.

V is TRBV7-8 and J is TRBJ2-3, with a possible D match to TRBD1 (6 bases). Germline loops: CDR1 SGHVS, CDR2 FQNEAQ. V lost 3 bases and J 2 bases, leaving 12 bases between the germline ends. The CDR3 loop spans 15 amino acids. The CDR3 region has the DNA TGTGCCAGCAGCTTCTGGGACACCCCCACAGATACGCAGTATTTT. Encoded protein: CASSFWDTPTDTQYF.

V and J are TRBV10-3 and TRBJ1-6; D might be TRBD1 (5 bases). Trimming removed 6 bases at V and 5 bases at J, with 11 bases between. The CDR3 sequence is 14 residues long. Germline values: CDR1 ENHRY, CDR2 SYGVKD. CDR3 residues: CAIRGTDNNSPLHF. The DNA for the CDR3 is TGTGCCATCAGGGGGACGGATAATAATTCACCCCTCCACTTT.

This clonotype was counted between two and nine times. This chain joins TRBV19 and TRBJ2-6, with TRBD1 identical over 7 bases. J was trimmed by 0 bases and V by 7 bases; bases with no gene match: 9. The germline V gene has CDR1 LNHDA and CDR2 SQIVND (reference sequence). There are 17 residues in the CDR3. The CDR3 DNA follows: TGTGCCAGTAAGTGGGACAGCGCGAGCTCTGGGGCCAACGTCCTGACTTTC. It translates to CASKWDSASSGANVLTF.

This clonotype was found a few times. The gene calls are TRBV18 and TRBJ2-4; 7 bases map to TRBD2. The germline gives CDR1 KGHSH, CDR2 LQKENI. CDR3 length equals 19 residues. The J segment lost 0 bases and the V segment lost 0 bases, leaving 11 bases of the junction unmatched. The CDR3 sequence is CASSPPGGQRDLAKNIQYF. In DNA form, the CDR3 reads TGTGCCAGCTCACCACCGGGTGGCCAGCGGGACCTAGCCAAAAACATTCAGTACTTC.

The chain recombines TRBV27 with TRBJ2-7, with 13 bases aligning to TRBD2. CDR1 and CDR2 from the germline V gene are MNHEY and SMNVEV (reference sequence). The CDR3 loop spans 15 amino acids. Germline trimming cut 5 bases from V and 7 bases from J; bases unmatched to any gene: 8. CDR3 sequence (DNA): TGTGCCAGCAGTCCCGGGACTAGCGGGACGGGAGAGCAGTACTTC. It specifies CASSPGTSGTGEQYF.

The V gene is TRBV27, the J gene TRBJ1-4; D ambiguous. CDR3 length: 15 residues. V was clipped by 8 bases and J by 4 bases, with 17 bases between them. The V gene's germline CDR1 is MNHEY and CDR2 SMNVEV (reference sequence). The chain's CDR3 is CASSRAGQNNEKLFF. The CDR3, as DNA: TGTGCCAGCTCCCGGGCGGGTCAGAATAATGAAAAACTGTTTTTT.

This clonotype occurred many times. V gene TRBV7-7 combines with J gene TRBJ2-5; 11 bases fit TRBD2. The CDR3 covers 14 residues. Germline CDR1 reads SSHAT; CDR2 reads FNYEAQ (reference sequence). CDR3 protein: CASGLAGGLETQYF. DNA of the CDR3: TGTGCTAGCGGCCTAGCGGGAGGTCTTGAGACCCAGTACTTC.

There are a few counts of this clonotype. The V call is TRBV3-1, the J call TRBJ1-1; 9 bases align to TRBD1. From germline, CDR1 is LGHDT and CDR2 YNNKEL (reference sequence). The junction had 8 bases not matched to a gene; V was cut back by 4 bases and J by 8 bases. The CDR3 covers 14 residues. CDR3 nucleotide sequence: TGTGCCAGCAGCCGTCCCGGGACAGGGAACGAAGCTTTCTTT. As protein: CASSRPGTGNEAFF.

The gene calls are TRBV6-5 and TRBJ2-1; 12 bases agree with TRBD2. The CDR3 is made up of 12 amino acids. CDR1 MNHEY and CDR2 SVGAGI come from the germline V gene. V was pared by 9 bases and J by 10 bases, with 4 bases of the junction left unmatched. The CDR3 region is CARTSGGLEQFF. The CDR3 DNA reads TGTGCCAGGACTAGCGGGGGCCTGGAGCAGTTCTTC.

This clonotype occurred once. The chain is built from TRBV7-9 and TRBJ2-7; D gene unclear. CDR3 length equals 16 residues. Trimming stripped 4 bases from V and 2 bases from J, with 18 bases between. Per the germline V gene, CDR1 is SEHNR and CDR2 is FQNEAQ (reference sequence). CDR3 residues: CASSSPVGLATYEQYF. The CDR3 region has the DNA TGTGCCAGCAGCTCCCCTGTGGGGTTAGCCACCTACGAGCAGTACTTC.

The genes are TRBV12-3 or TRBV12-4 and TRBJ2-1; D not resolved. The CDR3 has 11 residues. The germline V and J ends were trimmed by 5 bases and 9 bases, with 8 bases remaining between them. The CDR3 DNA sequence: TGTGCCAGCAGTCCTCCAAGTGAGCAGTTCTTC. Translation gives CASSPPSEQFF.